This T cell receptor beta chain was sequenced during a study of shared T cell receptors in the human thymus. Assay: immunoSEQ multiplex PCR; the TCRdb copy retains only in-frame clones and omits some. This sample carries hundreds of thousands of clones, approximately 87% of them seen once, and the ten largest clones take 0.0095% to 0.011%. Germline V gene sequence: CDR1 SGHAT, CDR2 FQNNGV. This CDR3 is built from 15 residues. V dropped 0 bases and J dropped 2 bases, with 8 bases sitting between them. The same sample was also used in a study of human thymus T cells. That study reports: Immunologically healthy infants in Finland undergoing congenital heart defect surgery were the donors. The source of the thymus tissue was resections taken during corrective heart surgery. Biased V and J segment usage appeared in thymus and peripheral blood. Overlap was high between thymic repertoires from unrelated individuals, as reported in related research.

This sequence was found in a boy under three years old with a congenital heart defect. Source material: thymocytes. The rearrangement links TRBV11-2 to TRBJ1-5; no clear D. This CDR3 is CASSLDGSCNQPQHF. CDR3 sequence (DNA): TGTGCCAGCAGCTTAGATGGGAGTTGCAATCAGCCCCAGCATTTT.